This TCR beta chain was retrieved from a study of blood T cell repertoires in COVID-19. Germline CDR1 reads MDHEN; CDR2 reads SYDVKM. This CDR3 region has 13 residues. The V gene lost 6 bases and the J gene lost 0 bases, with 8 bases spanning the gap. Methods used by the authors: The assay estimated nucleated cells by amplifying reference gene primers. Clones were read by immunoSEQ multiplex PCR, and TCRdb kept only the in-frame ones, dropping some. That table is the source of V, J and clone size, and D and trimming were worked out from the DNA. The data contain about 140,000 clones, around 86% of them singletons.

This chain connects TRBV28 to TRBJ1-1, with D hard to call. The sequencing input was peripheral blood. This sequence was found in a human donor in a cohort sampled during active COVID-19. The CDR3 region is CASRQTMNTEAFF. The CDR3 bases are TGTGCCAGCAGACAAACTATGAACACTGAAGCTTTCTTT.